The 32 T cell receptor beta chains below come from one sample, sequenced in a study of blood T cell repertoires in COVID-19 (dated by TCRdb to 2018 to 2021). Library prep was done by the immunoSEQ multiplex PCR assay. TCRdb stores this immuneACCESS table with in-frame sequences only. Part of the clones is absent; in the studies checked, under half of the shortfall reflects unresolved V genes, and no reason is known for the rest. The sample table lists approximately 91,000 clones, about 81% of them with a count of one. Approximately 24% of the sample is held by the ten biggest clonotypes. Source material: peripheral blood. The source of these receptors is a man between 65 and 80 years old with acute or convalescent COVID-19.

The chain joins TRBV2 to TRBJ2-1; 9 positions match TRBD1. CDR1 is SNHLY, CDR2 FYNNEI, per germline. The CDR3 is made up of 16 amino acids. The trim removed 1 base at V and 4 bases at J, leaving 5 bases unmatched. Here the CDR3 reads CASSEGGTGLYNEQFF. The CDR3 DNA follows: TGTGCCAGCAGTGAAGGGGGGACAGGGCTTTACAATGAGCAGTTCTTC.

This CDR3 is CASSSGTGALNTEAFF. CDR3 in DNA: TGTGCCAGCAGCTCCGGGACAGGGGCCCTGAACACTGAAGCTTTCTTT. This chain uses TRBV7-9 with TRBJ1-1; 10 bases align to TRBD1. The ends lost 4 bases at V and 0 bases at J; junction bases unmatched: 5. Germline values: CDR1 SEHNR, CDR2 FQNEAQ (reference sequence). This CDR3 has 16 amino acids.

This clone has a handful of counts. This chain joins TRBV27 and TRBJ2-7, with D tentatively TRBD2 (5 bases). The CDR3 has 12 residues. Germline V CDR1 and CDR2: MNHEY, SMNVEV (reference sequence). V lost 2 bases and J lost 6, with 8 bases in between. Written as DNA, the CDR3 is TGTGCCAGCAGTTTACTAGGGAGCGAGCAGTACTTC. Protein: CASSLLGSEQYF.

The chain couples TRBV19 to TRBJ2-1; 9 nucleotides line up with TRBD2. This CDR3 region has 15 residues. The V segment lost 5 bases and the J segment 4 bases; nucleotides outside the gene matches: 6. The germline gives CDR1 LNHDA, CDR2 SQIVND (reference sequence). CDR3 sequence (DNA): TGTGCCAGTAGTTGGGCGGGAGGGGGGTACAATGAGCAGTTCTTC. Protein product: CASSWAGGGYNEQFF.

The rearrangement links TRBV9 to TRBJ2-7, with 13 bases that match TRBD2. The V gene's germline CDR1 is SGDLS and CDR2 YYNGEE. This CDR3 comprises 16 residues. Trimming took 3 bases from V and 4 from J; bases not matched to a gene: 7. In nucleotides, the CDR3 is TGTGCCAGCAGCGATATTGGGACTAGCGGGATTTACGAGCAGTACTTC. Translating gives CASSDIGTSGIYEQYF.

This chain connects TRBV5-1 to TRBJ1-3, with 8 bases lining up with TRBD1. From germline, CDR1 is SGHRS and CDR2 YFSETQ. The CDR3 contains 15 residues. J was trimmed by 2 bases and V by 4 bases; bases with no gene match: 5. CDR3 DNA sequence: TGCGCCAGCAGCCCGGTGACAGGGGCTGGAAACACCATATATTTT. As protein: CASSPVTGAGNTIYF. Together with reference TRBV5-1 and TRBJ1-3, the CDR3 gives the full variable domain: KAGVTQTPRYLIKTRGQQVTLSCSPISGHRSVSWYQQTPGQGLQFLFEYFSETQRNKGNFPGRFSGRQFSNSRSEMNVSTLELGDSALYLCASSPVTGAGNTIYFGEGSWLTVV.

This sequence joins TRBV7-2 and TRBJ2-5; 9 bases match TRBD2. Trimming cost V 3 bases and J 4 bases; bases outside gene matches: 6. Germline V gene lookup returns CDR1 SGHTA and CDR2 FQGNSA. The CDR3 loop spans 15 amino acids. Written as DNA, the CDR3 is TGTGCCAGCAGCTTTAGCGGGGGCCGACTAGAGACCCAGTACTTC. Its protein product is CASSFSGGRLETQYF.

Only one count was recorded for this clone. The chain recombines TRBV18 with TRBJ2-1; 11 nucleotides match TRBD1. The length of the CDR3 is 15 residues. V gave up 6 bases and J gave up 2 bases; unmatched junction bases: 3. CDR1 and CDR2 (germline): KGHSH, LQKENI. The CDR3 DNA reads as TGTGCCAGCTCCCAGGGACAGGGGGCCTACAATGAGCAGTTCTTC. Translation gives CASSQGQGAYNEQFF.

This clone was detected only a few times. This chain connects TRBV4-3 to TRBJ2-5; 8 bases map to TRBD1. Trimming took 3 bases from V and 4 from J; bases not matched to a gene: 4. Per germline, CDR1 LGHNA and CDR2 YSLEER. The CDR3 loop spans 14 amino acids. CDR3 loop: CASSHAGGPETQYF. The CDR3 bases are TGCGCCAGCAGCCATGCAGGGGGCCCAGAGACCCAGTACTTC.

The chain carries TRBV20-1 and TRBJ2-1; 7 bases line up with TRBD2. This CDR3 is 15 amino acids long. V lost 3 bases, J lost 9 bases, and 14 bases stayed unmatched. In germline, CDR1 is DFQATT, CDR2 SNEGSKA (reference sequence). CDR3 nucleotides: TGCAGTGCTAGTCTCGGGGGAGGGCATCGGGGTGAGCAGTTCTTC. Encoded protein: CSASLGGGHRGEQFF.

The rearrangement uses TRBV5-1 and TRBJ2-6; D is possibly TRBD2 (6 bases). The CDR3 consists of 16 residues. The ends were cut back, 3 bases at V and 2 bases at J, with 12 bases in the middle. Germline V gene sequence: CDR1 SGHRS, CDR2 YFSETQ. The CDR3 region is CASSSLGGAGANVLTF. The CDR3 DNA reads TGCGCCAGCAGCTCCCTGGGGGGAGCTGGGGCCAACGTCCTGACTTTC.

The chain uses TRBV2 and TRBJ2-1, with a tentative D call TRBD2 (6 bases). In germline, CDR1 is SNHLY, CDR2 FYNNEI. CDR3 size: 16 residues. V was shortened by 6 bases and J by 4 bases, with 19 bases between the two germline ends. In DNA form, the CDR3 reads TGTGCCAGCAGACAAGTGGTGACTAGTTCGTACAATGAGCAGTTCTTC. Its protein is CASRQVVTSSYNEQFF.

The J gene is TRBJ2-2, the V gene TRBV6-4; 8 nucleotides agree with TRBD2. The V and J ends lost 2 bases and 4 bases, in that order; junction bases with no gene match: 6. The CDR3 runs 16 residues. Germline V gene sequence: CDR1 MRHNA, CDR2 SNTAGT. The DNA of the CDR3 is TGTGCCAGCAGTGACCCCGGGAGGGTGCCCACCGGGGAGCTGTTTTTT. Its translation is CASSDPGRVPTGELFF.

This clone has just one count. The DNA of the CDR3 is TGTGCCAGTAGCCCGAGGGACAGGGGCAGCACAGATACGCAGTATTTT. Amino acids: CASSPRDRGSTDTQYF. This rearrangement joins TRBV19 to TRBJ2-3, with 10 positions matching TRBD1. V gave up 6 bases and J gave up 0 bases; unmatched junction bases: 6. Germline lookup yields CDR1 LNHDA and CDR2 SQIVND (reference sequence). The CDR3 totals 16 residues. The entire variable domain, with the rest obtained from reference TRBV19 and TRBJ2-3, is as follows: DGGITQSPKYLFRKEGQNVTLSCEQNLNHDAMYWYRQDPGQGLRLIYYSQIVNDFQKGDIAEGYSVSREKKESFPLTVTSAQKNPTAFYLCASSPRDRGSTDTQYFGPGTRLTVL.

J is TRBJ1-2 and V is TRBV5-1, with TRBD1 matching 7 bases. Germline-derived CDR1 and CDR2 are SGHRS and YFSETQ. The length of the CDR3 is 15 residues. V lost 4 bases and J lost 8; bases outside the gene matches: 14. The CDR3 bases are TGCGCCAGCAGCCCAGTAACAGGGGAGATCGGCGGCTACACCTTC. Amino acid sequence: CASSPVTGEIGGYTF.

A few counts support this clone. The chain is built from TRBV7-2 and TRBJ2-1; 7 nucleotides line up with TRBD2. In germline, CDR1 is SGHTA, CDR2 FQGNSA. Trimming at V came to 1 base and at J to 4 bases, leaving 7 bases not matched to a gene. CDR3 length: 16 residues. The CDR3 coding sequence is TGTGCCAGCAGCTTAGAACGGGGGAGGGGTTACAATGAGCAGTTCTTC. Translating gives CASSLERGRGYNEQFF.

V gene TRBV6-1 combines with J gene TRBJ2-2; the D gene is possibly TRBD1 (6 bases). V was trimmed by 3 bases and J by 0 bases, leaving 14 bases between them. Germline CDR1 reads MNHNS; CDR2 reads SASEGT. The CDR3 covers 17 residues. The chain's CDR3 is CASSDRWGRTNTGELFF. CDR3 nucleotide sequence: TGTGCCAGCAGTGACAGGTGGGGGCGAACGAACACCGGGGAGCTGTTTTTT.

V gene TRBV6-5 combines with J gene TRBJ1-4, with 8 bases identical to TRBD1. This CDR3 region has 15 residues. Germline assignment: CDR1 MNHEY and CDR2 SVGAGI. The V gene end was trimmed by 4 bases and the J gene end by 8 bases; junction bases not matched to a gene: 9. The CDR3 spells CASSFLRQGQEKLFF. The CDR3 nucleotides read TGTGCCAGCAGTTTTCTCCGACAGGGGCAAGAAAAACTGTTTTTT.

V is TRBV11-2 and J is TRBJ2-3, with TRBD2 matching 9 bases. Unmatched junction bases numbered 3, after V lost 5 bases and J lost 3 bases. From germline, CDR1 is SGHAT and CDR2 FQNNGV. The length of the CDR3 is 14 residues. CDR3 sequence reads: CASSGLANTDTQYF. The CDR3 nucleotides are TGTGCCAGCAGCGGACTAGCGAATACAGATACGCAGTATTTT.

This chain joins TRBV4-2 and TRBJ2-3, with 9 bases lining up with TRBD2. The trim removed 2 bases at V and 1 base at J, leaving 4 bases unmatched. CDR1 and CDR2 from the germline V gene are LGHNA and YNFKEQ. This CDR3 has 16 amino acids. The CDR3 DNA reads TGTGCCAGCAGCCAACTGGCTAGCGGGGGCACAGATACGCAGTATTTT. This sequence encodes CASSQLASGGTDTQYF.

In its sample, this clone was seen once. Other DNA sequences from this sample encode an identical CDR3 as well. The chain joins TRBV19 to TRBJ1-1, with D possibly being TRBD1 (6 bases). CDR3 length: 13 residues. Germline V gives CDR1 LNHDA, CDR2 SQIVND (reference sequence). Trimming left V 4 bases short and J 4 bases short, with 10 bases between. The CDR3 DNA reads TGTGCCAGTAGTAAGGGGGTAAGCACTGAAGCTTTCTTT. Translating gives CASSKGVSTEAFF. Based on the CDR3 plus reference TRBV19 and TRBJ1-1, the full variable domain is DGGITQSPKYLFRKEGQNVTLSCEQNLNHDAMYWYRQDPGQGLRLIYYSQIVNDFQKGDIAEGYSVSREKKESFPLTVTSAQKNPTAFYLCASSKGVSTEAFFGQGTRLTVV.

This chain uses TRBV6-5 with TRBJ2-7; 9 nucleotides align to TRBD2. The germline V gene encodes CDR1 MNHEY and CDR2 SVGAGI. The CDR3 consists of 13 residues. Trimming took 6 bases from V and 7 from J; bases not matched to a gene: 7. The CDR3 reads CASRRTSVREQYF. The CDR3 region has the DNA TGTGCCAGCAGACGGACTAGCGTTCGGGAGCAGTACTTC.

V usage is TRBV3-1 (or the pseudogene TRBV3-2) and J usage is TRBJ2-7; no clear D gene. The CDR3 consists of 13 residues. Trimming stripped 0 bases from V and 7 bases from J, with 10 bases between. Germline lookup yields CDR1 LGHDT and CDR2 YNNKEL (reference sequence). CDR3 loop: CASSQELVREQYF. The CDR3 nucleotides read TGTGCCAGCAGCCAAGAACTGGTGAGAGAGCAGTACTTC.

V and J are TRBV7-6 and TRBJ2-7; 9 bases map to TRBD1. Per germline, CDR1 SGHVS and CDR2 FNYEAQ. The CDR3 sequence is 14 residues long. V gave up 3 bases and J gave up 6 bases; unmatched junction bases: 6. CDR3 nucleotide sequence: TGTGCCAGCAGCTTTCCGGGACAGGGATCCGAGCAGTACTTC. Its protein is CASSFPGQGSEQYF.

The V call is TRBV5-1, the J call TRBJ2-1; tentatively, D is TRBD1 (5 bases). CDR3 length: 15 residues. Looked up from germline, CDR1 is SGHRS and CDR2 is YFSETQ. The V gene lost 2 bases and the J gene lost 1 base, with 10 bases spanning the gap. CDR3 in DNA: TGCGCCAGCAGCTTTAATCAGGGATCCTACAATGAGCAGTTCTTC. This sequence encodes CASSFNQGSYNEQFF.

The chain uses TRBV30 and TRBJ2-7; 8 nucleotides agree with TRBD1. The CDR3 runs to 14 residues. CDR1 GTSNPN and CDR2 SVGIG come from the germline V gene (reference sequence). V dropped 0 bases and J dropped 6; count of bases not matched to a gene: 7. As DNA, the CDR3 is TGTGCCTGGAGTGTAGGGACAGGTACCTCCGAGCAGTACTTC. This sequence encodes CAWSVGTGTSEQYF.

The V and J genes are TRBV28 and TRBJ1-3; D may be TRBD1 (5 bases). CDR3 length equals 15 residues. The germline V gene encodes CDR1 MDHEN and CDR2 SYDVKM. V gave up 2 bases and J gave up 0 bases, with 8 bases separating them. CDR3: CASSLVGGSGNTIYF. The CDR3 bases are TGTGCCAGCAGTTTAGTGGGGGGCTCTGGAAACACCATATATTTT. Based on the CDR3 plus reference TRBV28 and TRBJ1-3, the full variable domain is DVKVTQSSRYLVKRTGEKVFLECVQDMDHENMFWYRQDPGLGLRLIYFSYDVKMKEKGDIPEGYSVSREKKERFSLILESASTNQTSMYLCASSLVGGSGNTIYFGEGSWLTVV.

The V call is TRBV7-9, the J call TRBJ1-4, with 8 bases lining up with TRBD1. CDR1 is SEHNR and CDR2 is FQNEAQ in the germline V gene (reference sequence). The CDR3 totals 15 residues. J was trimmed by 6 bases and V by 4 bases; bases with no gene match: 7. The CDR3 spells CASSSGTGADEKLFF. CDR3 DNA: TGTGCCAGCAGCTCCGGGACAGGCGCAGATGAAAAACTGTTTTTT.

CDR3 residues: CASSSRLAGSSYNEQFF. DNA of the CDR3: TGTGCCAGCAGCAGCCGACTAGCGGGGAGCTCCTACAATGAGCAGTTCTTC. The J gene is TRBJ2-1, the V gene TRBV14, with TRBD2 matching over 11 bases. Trimming at V came to 5 bases and at J to 0 bases, leaving 6 bases not matched to a gene. Germline CDR1 reads SGHDN; CDR2 reads FVKESK. This CDR3 has 17 residues.

The DNA of the CDR3 is TGCGCCAGCAGCTGGGGACTGAACACCGGGGAGCTGTTTTTT. Residues: CASSWGLNTGELFF. This sequence joins TRBV5-1 and TRBJ2-2, with D maybe TRBD2 (6 bases). V dropped 3 bases and J dropped 1 base, with 7 bases sitting between them. The CDR3 covers 14 residues. Germline V gives CDR1 SGHRS, CDR2 YFSETQ.

The chain carries TRBV14 and TRBJ2-2; D is unresolved. Germline V lookup: CDR1 SGHDN, CDR2 FVKESK. This CDR3 contains 11 residues. With 2 bases removed from V and 8 bases from J, the gap between germline ends came to 3 bases. The CDR3 here is CASSQTGELFF. The CDR3 bases are TGTGCCAGCAGCCAAACAGGGGAGCTGTTTTTT. Looking up the rest from reference TRBV14 and TRBJ2-2 gives the full variable domain: EAGVTQFPSHSVIEKGQTVTLRCDPISGHDNLYWYRRVMGKEIKFLLHFVKESKQDESGMPNNRFLAERTGGTYSTLKVQPAELEDSGVYFCASSQTGELFFGEGSRLTVL.

This clone was observed once. The genes are TRBV19 and TRBJ2-3; 11 bases are a match to TRBD2. J gave up 2 bases and V 1 base, and 14 bases lay outside the gene matches. The CDR3 contains 20 residues. The germline V gene encodes CDR1 LNHDA and CDR2 SQIVND (reference sequence). In DNA form, the CDR3 reads TGTGCCAGTAGTATAGGTCCGGCGGGACTAGCGGAATTAAACACAGATACGCAGTATTTT. It encodes CASSIGPAGLAELNTDTQYF.